These 6 T cell receptor beta chains came from one sample sequenced in a study of OX40 agonist ivuxolimab in advanced cancers. TCRdb's copy holds only in-frame clones and misses some; the assay was immunoSEQ multiplex PCR. The profile shows around 100,000 clones, approximately 91% of them singletons. The sample consisted of CD4+ or CD8+ T cells sorted from blood, taken in a trial of the OX40 agonist ivuxolimab. The receptors were sampled from an adult with an advanced solid tumor such as melanoma, head and neck, liver or kidney cancer.

This chain connects TRBV6-1 to TRBJ2-7, with D maybe TRBD1 (5 bases). CDR3 size: 13 residues. CDR1 is MNHNS and CDR2 is SASEGT in the germline V gene. V was clipped by 7 bases and J by 1 base, with 11 bases between them. CDR3 DNA sequence: TGTGCCAGCAAATTGCAGGGTTCCTACGAGCAGTACTTC. This encodes CASKLQGSYEQYF.

This clone was observed a few times. The chain has TRBV5-6 and TRBJ1-1; D is undetermined. The CDR3 contains 12 residues. The V end lost 3 bases, the J end lost 6 bases, and 9 bases lay between the germline ends. Germline values: CDR1 SGHDT, CDR2 YYEEEE. The CDR3 DNA follows: TGTGCCAGCAGCTCCCAAGTGGCTGAAGCTTTCTTT. Its translation is CASSSQVAEAFF.

V gene TRBV5-1 combines with J gene TRBJ2-3, with D unresolved. Trimming took off 4 bases at V and 1 base at J, with 13 bases between the two ends. The CDR3 loop spans 15 amino acids. Germline V CDR1 and CDR2: SGHRS, YFSETQ. The CDR3 sequence: CASSLLVAGTDTQYF. The CDR3, as DNA: TGCGCCAGCAGCCTGCTAGTGGCGGGCACAGATACGCAGTATTTT. Full variable domain (remainder filled in from reference TRBV5-1 and TRBJ2-3): KAGVTQTPRYLIKTRGQQVTLSCSPISGHRSVSWYQQTPGQGLQFLFEYFSETQRNKGNFPGRFSGRQFSNSRSEMNVSTLELGDSALYLCASSLLVAGTDTQYFGPGTRLTVL.

The V gene is TRBV5-1, the J gene TRBJ2-1; 9 bases are a match to TRBD2. The CDR3 has 16 amino acids. V dropped 4 bases and J dropped 7; count of bases not matched to a gene: 12. Germline V gives CDR1 SGHRS, CDR2 YFSETQ. The CDR3 reads CASSQTPAGGSNEQFF. The CDR3 nucleotides are TGCGCCAGCAGCCAAACACCAGCGGGAGGCTCGAATGAGCAGTTCTTC.

This clone was counted only a few times. The chain joins TRBV6-1 to TRBJ2-5; possible D gene TRBD1, 6 bases. This CDR3 is built from 15 residues. Germline V gene sequence: CDR1 MNHNS, CDR2 SASEGT. The V and J ends lost 3 bases and 5 bases respectively, with 16 bases between them. This chain's CDR3 is CASSEGAGPRETQYF. CDR3 coding DNA: TGTGCCAGCAGTGAGGGGGCAGGGCCTCGGGAGACCCAGTACTTC.

The chain joins TRBV7-8 to TRBJ1-1, with TRBD1 matching 8 bases. Trimming removed 3 bases from V and 11 bases from J; junction bases left unmatched: 5. Germline loops: CDR1 SGHVS, CDR2 FQNEAQ. The CDR3 is 12 residues long. The CDR3 spells CASSFDRGPAFF. CDR3 bases: TGTGCCAGCAGCTTCGACAGGGGCCCGGCTTTCTTT.